The rows below give T cell receptor beta chains drawn from one sample of a study of shared clonotypes between healthy human individuals. This table comes from immunoSEQ multiplex PCR, and its TCRdb copy is limited to in-frame clones, with some not included. The table lists approximately 1,000,000 clones, about 80% of them singletons. Sequenced material: memory CD4+ T cells from PBMCs. These receptors were collected from a man aged 18 to 29 in good health. Some clones in this sample may be carry-over from other donors' samples. CDR3s include the opening cysteine and the closing phenylalanine or tryptophan. The order of the fields is CDR3 length, V gene, J gene, CDR3 protein.

14	TRBV7-9	TRBJ2-1	CASSFSGRANEQFF
15	TRBV27	TRBJ1-2	CASSLWAGGIYGYTF
11	TRBV30	TRBJ1-2	CAWSGNYGYTF
14	TRBV6-4	TRBJ2-1	CASSPTGTHDEQFF
15	TRBV6-5	TRBJ2-5	CASSYQTGGQETQYF
13	TRBV2	TRBJ2-7	CASRTLDGYEQYF
15	TRBV11-3	TRBJ2-6	CASSAGGAGANVLTF
16	TRBV5-1	TRBJ2-1	CASRISGGSSYNEQFF
16	TRBV19	TRBJ1-2	CASSIDFSRGGYGYTF
15	TRBV6-5	TRBJ2-7	CASSYSRPPPYEQYF
15	TRBV4-2	TRBJ1-2	CASSQDGNGNYGYTF
15	TRBV5-1	TRBJ2-5	CASANAGTGEETQYF
17	TRBV5-1	TRBJ2-5	CASSVGLAGLLGETQYF
12	TRBV11-2	TRBJ2-5	CASRRSGETQYF
14	TRBV15	TRBJ1-2	CATSRESQGYGYTF
12	TRBV15	TRBJ2-7	CATSRDSSEQYF
13	TRBV28	TRBJ2-7	CAILPGGGGEQYF
16	TRBV28	TRBJ1-5	CASSPPGRGSNQPQHF
13	TRBV5-1	TRBJ1-1	CASSEGQGPEAFF
13	TRBV28	TRBJ1-1	CASSLQKYTEAFF
12	TRBV30	TRBJ1-2	CAWNAEPYGYTF
13	TRBV18	TRBJ1-1	CASSLGQDTEAFF
14	TRBV11-2	TRBJ2-4	CASSLAGAQNIQYF
14	TRBV10-3	TRBJ1-2	CAIRAGQAIYGYTF
14	TRBV7-2	TRBJ1-6	CASSLKQGNSPLHF
17	TRBV7-9	TRBJ2-1	CASSSSGGSGRVNEQFF
15	TRBV5-1	TRBJ1-4	CASSLPSGTSEKLLF
13	TRBV14	TRBJ1-2	CASSRQGSYGYTF
16	TRBV5-1	TRBJ1-3	CASSLAGFSSGNTIYF
14	TRBV7-9	TRBJ2-1	CASSSGTGFDEQFF
15	TRBV28	TRBJ2-5	CASSPQGAGRETQYF
16	TRBV6-1	TRBJ2-1	CASSERGRRSYNEQFF
12	TRBV2	TRBJ1-4	CASRGYDREAFF
15	TRBV6-1	TRBJ1-2	CASTKQQGEHYGYTF
17	TRBV28	TRBJ2-7	CASIPGTEVKTSYEQYF
14	TRBV7-9	TRBJ2-3	CASSSVSVTDTQYF
12	TRBV12-5	TRBJ2-7	CASGLGIYEQYF
14	TRBV9	TRBJ2-1	CASSVSGRDDEQFF
13	TRBV2	TRBJ1-1	CASRGQTDTEAFF
14	TRBV2	TRBJ1-4	CASSEGATNEKLFF
15	TRBV10-3	TRBJ1-3	CASGERDFSGNTIYF
15	TRBV11-3	TRBJ2-2	CASSLDPRLSGELFF
14	TRBV19	TRBJ1-1	CASSMYRWNTEAFF
13	TRBV7-3	TRBJ2-1	CASSLEHSVEQFF
19	TRBV7-9	TRBJ2-5	CASSLRRQTGTVHQETQYF
13	TRBV19	TRBJ2-3	CASTGRSTDTQYF
14	TRBV19	TRBJ2-7	CASTLTSGPYEQYF
13	TRBV27	TRBJ2-3	CASSEIARDTQYF
13	TRBV7-9	TRBJ2-7	CASSLMTGVEQYF
14	TRBV2	TRBJ2-2	CASRRNRNTGELFF
11	TRBV30	TRBJ1-2	CAWSVGAGYTF
16	TRBV28	TRBJ2-1	CASLVTSGGPYNEQFF
16	TRBV28	TRBJ2-1	CASSELSGRYYNEQFF
18	TRBV18	TRBJ2-7	CASSFTGTSGRGSYEQYF
12	TRBV25-1	TRBJ1-2	CASSPGAGGYTF
16	TRBV19	TRBJ2-7	CASSNRGGQGSYEQYF
12	TRBV7-9	TRBJ2-3	CASSLGTDTQYF
14	TRBV2	TRBJ1-5	CASSDGRVNQPQHF
15	TRBV2	TRBJ1-4	CASTPNDGPNEKLFF